This T cell receptor (beta chain) comes out of a study of CD8 T cells in ankylosing spondylitis. The study, taken as a whole, reports: What appeared characteristic of ankylosing spondylitis blood was a TCR beta motif of eight highly homologous variants. Disease-linked clones were CD8+ and relatively rare in peripheral blood. According to the report, clones linked to the disease were significantly enriched in matched synovial fluid samples taken from ankylosing spondylitis patients. Reports of some motif variants in reactive arthritis synovial fluid and blood predate this one.

In germline, CDR1 is SEHNR, CDR2 FQNEAQ (reference sequence). The CDR3 spans 12 residues. V was trimmed by 5 bases and J by 5 bases, leaving 6 bases between them. Construction of TCR beta libraries was performed using quantitative 5'-RACE with molecular barcodes. TCRdb re-analysed the 5' RACE reads in MiXCR, keeping a single row per CDR3 protein. The sample has fewer than 550,000 distinct CDR3 sequences; approximately 5% are singletons. This clonotype was seen ten or more times. Its matching antigen is unknown. Sequencing was done on a sample of blood, either unsorted or a sorted T cell fraction (not recorded which). The chain recombines TRBV7-9 with TRBJ1-4; no clear D. The TCR was taken from a male donor with ankylosing spondylitis. CDR3 region: CASSAPNEKLFF. CDR3 coding DNA: TGTGCCAGCAGCGCGCCCAATGAAAAACTGTTTTTT.